This T cell receptor (beta chain) came from a study of blood T cell repertoires in COVID-19 (dated by TCRdb to the early 2020s). A note on the overall study: Collaborator samples came from the United States, Italy and Spain and covered acute and convalescent phases of COVID-19. The prospective study material was composed of cDNA or gDNA derived from T cells, B-cell-depleted T cells, or PBMCs. The repertoires were released in a freely available public database meant as a resource for research on the immune response to SARS-CoV-2. The samples were drawn from the first 160 participants of the ongoing ImmuneRACE study and from more than 1,000 subjects provided by 6 global collaborators. The sample metadata nearly always contained a de-identified subject ID, COVID-19 status, age in years and sex. The dataset comprised deeply sampled blood TCRbeta repertoires from subjects exposed to, actively infected with, or recovered from COVID-19. Where available, HLA class I and class II types were obtained from metadata supplied by the sample provider rather than from assay-based typing. Study-wide conclusions, independent of this receptor: The quantity of clinical and demographic metadata differed by source and by participant and was supplied without curation.

Spanning cysteine to phenylalanine, the CDR3 consists of 13 amino acids. Here the CDR3 DNA is all that survives: 39 bases in frame from base 1. Trimming costs V 7 bases and J 4 bases, and their ends lie 13 bases apart. Whole blood was collected in K2EDTA tubes by collaborating institutions according to the institutions' own protocols. For TCRbeta analysis, collaborators shipped samples in one of three forms: frozen whole blood, isolated PBMCs, or DNA extracted from either of those sample types. This clone was found once. The clone's antigen remains unknown. There are no base qualities to consult, and no much larger clone falls within one base. TCRbeta CDR3 regions were amplified from genomic DNA using the immunoSEQ Assay, a bias-controlled multiplex PCR. Turning to the authors' computational methods: Within the assay, amplification of reference gene primers was used to estimate how many nucleated cells each sample contained. To quantify the absolute abundance of each unique TCRbeta CDR3 rearrangement, sequence reads were collapsed and filtered. For each sample, productive Simpson clonality was calculated as the square root of Simpson's diversity index across productive rearrangements. The table comes from immuneACCESS by way of TCRdb, which keeps in-frame sequences with V and J called. Part of the clones is missing from these tables; in studies checked, under half for an unresolved V gene and the rest for unknown reasons. V and J calls and clone size are copied from that table; D and trimming were computed from the DNA. Counted in this sample were 200,000 or so clones; 88% of them appeared once. Over 1.5% of the sample belongs to the ten largest clones.

Sequenced sample: peripheral blood. The chain was built from TRBV12-3 or TRBV12-4 and TRBJ1-2, and TRBD1 may be the D gene, going by 5 matching bases. This clonotype was sampled from a man in his sixties or seventies with acute or convalescent COVID-19. The CDR3 is CASTRSDSYGYTF. In nucleotide form, the sequence is TGTGCCAGCACACGATCAGACAGCTATGGCTACACCTTC.